This record concerns one TCR beta chain sequence. These data are taken from a study of shared clonotypes between healthy human individuals. The CDR3 loop spans 17 amino acids. Germline CDR1 KGHSH, CDR2 LQKENI. The V and J ends lost 1 base and 3 bases respectively, with 19 bases between them. Libraries were prepared by immunoSEQ multiplex PCR; TCRdb keeps only in-frame clonotypes and omits some of them. Found here are over a million clones, approximately 98% of them singletons; the top ten hold about 0.45%. The receptor's source is a man aged 30-40 years in good health. Material for sequencing was naive CD4+ T cells sorted from blood. Subset described: CD45RA+ positively selected. The gene calls are TRBV18 and TRBJ2-7; TRBD2 is a possible D gene (8 bases). For the CDR3, the DNA is TGTGCCAGCTCACCACTATCGGGAGGGGGCGCCAACTACGAGCAGTACTTC. Residues: CASSPLSGGGANYEQYF.